Each of the 18 T cell receptor beta chains below was sequenced from the same sample in a study of blood T cell repertoires in COVID-19. Sequencing was performed with immunoSEQ multiplex PCR; in TCRdb, only in-frame clones are kept and a portion is missing. This sample has 250,000 to 300,000 clones, with around nine tenths found just once. The sequencing input was peripheral blood. The source of these receptors is a man aged 25 to 40 with active or convalescent COVID-19.

This clone was detected only a few times. The CDR3 DNA sequence: TGTGCCAACATAGGTAGACAGGGCTGTTTCTACGAGCAGTACTTC. It is translated as CANIGRQGCFYEQYF. The rearrangement links TRBV24-1 to TRBJ2-7, with 7 bases that match TRBD1. Germline trimming cut 11 bases from V and 3 bases from J; bases unmatched to any gene: 15. This CDR3 is 15 amino acids long. Germline V lookup: CDR1 KGHDR, CDR2 SFDVKD.

V is TRBV11-2 and J is TRBJ2-5, with D unclear. Germline V gene sequence: CDR1 SGHAT, CDR2 FQNNGV. The CDR3 consists of 14 residues. The V gene lost 3 bases and the J gene lost 4 bases, with 12 bases spanning the gap. In nucleotides, the CDR3 is TGTGCCAGCAGCTTGGAGATCTCGGGAGAGACCCAGTACTTC. It translates to CASSLEISGETQYF.

This rearrangement joins TRBV7-2 to TRBJ2-3; maybe TRBD2 (5 bases). The V end was cut by 1 base, the J end by 1 base, with 9 bases between. The CDR3 is made up of 15 amino acids. Germline V gene sequence: CDR1 SGHTA, CDR2 FQGNSA. The CDR3 sequence: CASSLGRVRTDTQYF. The CDR3 DNA is TGTGCCAGCAGCTTAGGGCGGGTCCGCACAGATACGCAGTATTTT.

V and J are TRBV5-1 and TRBJ2-2; D may be TRBD1 (8 bases). Germline assignment: CDR1 SGHRS and CDR2 YFSETQ. The length of the CDR3 is 16 residues. V lost 5 bases to trimming and J lost 5 bases, with 19 bases between them. DNA of the CDR3: TGCGCCAGCAGTAACAGGGGGGGCGCGTCTACCGGGGAGCTGTTTTTT. This codes for CASSNRGGASTGELFF.

The chain combines TRBV12-3 or TRBV12-4 with TRBJ2-7; no clear D. The CDR3 loop spans 12 amino acids. The ends were cut back, 6 bases at V and 4 bases at J, with 10 bases in the middle. CDR3 amino acids: CASSPEIYEQYF. The CDR3 region has the DNA TGTGCCAGCAGCCCCGAGATATACGAGCAGTACTTC.

This rearrangement joins TRBV2 to TRBJ1-4, with 8 bases fitting TRBD1. Germline lookup yields CDR1 SNHLY and CDR2 FYNNEI. The CDR3 spans 15 residues. The J segment lost 5 bases and the V segment lost 5 bases, leaving 7 bases of the junction unmatched. The CDR3 DNA reads as TGTGCCAGCAGTTTAGACAGGGGCGGAAATGAAAAACTGTTTTTT. It codes for CASSLDRGGNEKLFF.

The V gene is TRBV9, the J gene TRBJ2-2; TRBD2 matches at 8 bases. The CDR3 length is 15 residues. V lost 1 base, J lost 7 bases, and 6 bases stayed unmatched. Germline-derived CDR1 and CDR2 are SGDLS and YYNGEE. CDR3 loop: CASSVQAGGVGELFF. The CDR3 DNA reads TGTGCCAGCAGCGTACAGGCGGGGGGAGTCGGGGAGCTGTTTTTT.

V gene TRBV27 combines with J gene TRBJ2-5, with 10 bases identical to TRBD1. The V and J ends lost 5 bases and 5 bases, in that order; junction bases with no gene match: 5. The CDR3 sequence is 14 residues long. CDR1 and CDR2 from the germline V gene are MNHEY and SMNVEV (reference sequence). The chain's CDR3 is CASSDRGRVETQYF. In nucleotides, the CDR3 is TGTGCCAGCAGTGACAGGGGGCGGGTGGAGACCCAGTACTTC.

The V and J genes are TRBV5-6 and TRBJ2-1, with D perhaps TRBD2 (6 bases). Trimming took off 5 bases at V and 6 bases at J, with 18 bases between the two ends. The CDR3 sequence is 15 residues long. The germline CDR1 and CDR2 sequences are SGHDT and YYEEEE. The CDR3 DNA is TGTGCCAGCAGAGGAATCGGGGGAACGGGCAATGAGCAGTTCTTC. Its protein is CASRGIGGTGNEQFF.

The chain is built from TRBV18 and TRBJ2-7, with 11 nucleotides matching TRBD1. CDR3 length: 15 amino acids. J gave up 6 bases and V 3 bases, and 7 bases lay outside the gene matches. Looked up from germline, CDR1 is KGHSH and CDR2 is LQKENI. DNA of the CDR3: TGTGCCAGCTCACCCGGACAGGGGGCAATGGGCGAGCAGTACTTC. This translates into CASSPGQGAMGEQYF.

The rearrangement links TRBV5-4 to TRBJ2-5; possible D gene TRBD1, 5 bases. V was trimmed by 4 bases and J by 5 bases, leaving 18 bases between them. Germline-derived CDR1 and CDR2 are SGHNT and YYREEE (reference sequence). The CDR3 consists of 15 residues. DNA for the CDR3: TGTGCCAGCAGCGACCCTGGGGCCGGGCTTGAGACCCAGTACTTC. Translation: CASSDPGAGLETQYF.

The chain has TRBV4-1 and TRBJ2-2, with 9 bases matching TRBD1. The CDR3 consists of 19 residues. Germline CDR1 and CDR2: MGHRA and YSYEKL. Losses at the gene ends were 4 bases for V and 6 bases for J; bases not matched to a gene: 18. This chain's CDR3 is CASSPNRGTGLGLAGELFF. CDR3 nucleotides: TGCGCCAGCAGCCCAAATAGAGGGACAGGGCTGGGGTTGGCCGGGGAGCTGTTTTTT.

The chain has TRBV19 and TRBJ1-4; perhaps TRBD1 as D (5 bases). CDR3 length: 13 residues. V gave up 6 bases and J gave up 4 bases, with 9 bases separating them. Germline V gene sequence: CDR1 LNHDA, CDR2 SQIVND (reference sequence). In nucleotides, the CDR3 is TGTGCCAGTAGCCGACAGTTTAATGAAAAACTGTTTTTT. Translated: CASSRQFNEKLFF.

This clone occurred a few times. This chain joins TRBV28 and TRBJ1-6; possibly TRBD1 for D (6 bases). CDR1 is MDHEN and CDR2 is SYDVKM in the germline V gene. The V end was cut by 6 bases, the J end by 7 bases, with 13 bases between. CDR3 length equals 14 residues. The CDR3 region has the DNA TGTGCCAGCAGAAACAGGGTAGCGAATTCACCCCTCCACTTT. Protein: CASRNRVANSPLHF.

The CDR3 region has the DNA TGTGCCAGCAGTTCCCCTTACAGGCCCGGGGGGTCCTACGAGCAGTACTTC. Protein: CASSSPYRPGGSYEQYF. This chain connects TRBV27 to TRBJ2-7; 7 bases line up with TRBD2. Germline V gene data show CDR1 as MNHEY and CDR2 as SMNVEV (reference sequence). The CDR3 totals 17 residues. Trimming at V came to 4 bases and at J to 1 base, leaving 13 bases not matched to a gene.

The chain is built from TRBV7-3 and TRBJ2-3; 9 positions agree with TRBD2. This CDR3 spans 20 amino acids. Looked up from germline, CDR1 is SGHTA and CDR2 is FQGTGA. The J segment lost 5 bases and the V segment lost 1 base, leaving 19 bases of the junction unmatched. CDR3 region: CASSLKFTAGGPGQVDTQYF. For the CDR3, the DNA is TGTGCCAGCAGCTTAAAGTTTACGGCGGGGGGGCCGGGTCAGGTAGATACGCAGTATTTT.

V is TRBV2 and J is TRBJ2-7, with TRBD1 identical over 9 bases. V gave up 1 base and J gave up 0 bases; unmatched junction bases: 7. The CDR3 runs to 17 residues. CDR1 is SNHLY, CDR2 FYNNEI, per germline. CDR3 sequence reads: CASSEVAGTGSSYEQYF. The CDR3 nucleotides read TGTGCCAGCAGTGAAGTCGCCGGGACAGGGAGCTCCTACGAGCAGTACTTC.

This sequence joins TRBV30 and TRBJ1-2; D not resolved. CDR1 and CDR2 (germline): GTSNPN, SVGIG (reference sequence). Trimming cost V 0 bases and J 4 bases, with 21 bases left between them. The CDR3 contains 17 residues. CDR3 in amino acids: CAWSVKGGYRDTYGYTF. CDR3 bases: TGTGCCTGGAGTGTAAAGGGCGGTTATCGGGATACCTATGGCTACACCTTC.